This TCR beta chain was documented in a study of blood T cell repertoires in COVID-19. The repertoire was sequenced with immunoSEQ multiplex PCR; TCRdb's copy has only in-frame clones and lacks some. The table shows approximately 330,000 clones, with 80% to 90% occurring only once. The participants were between about 18 and 90 years old and came from fewer than 25 US areas. The source material was PBMCs or T cells enriched from blood (not recorded which). The TCR sequence derives from a woman aged 40 to 50 with acute COVID-19.

The CDR3 DNA follows: TGTGCCAGCAGCCTCAGGGACGAGCAGTACTTC. This translates into CASSLRDEQYF. V is TRBV6-5 and J is TRBJ2-7; tentatively, D is TRBD1 (5 bases). Germline CDR1 and CDR2: MNHEY and SVGAGI. The CDR3 covers 11 residues. Trimming removed 6 bases from V and 5 bases from J, with 8 bases in between.